The clone carrying this T cell receptor beta chain was found a few times. Its antigen is unknown. This sample is part of a study of OX40 agonist ivuxolimab in advanced cancers. Exclusion applied to patients with autoimmune disease history or systemic immunosuppression. Notes on the study in general: Dosing at 0.1 to 3.0 mg/kg was accompanied by clonal expansion of CD4+ and CD8+ blood T cells by week 6. Not determined was the antigen specificity of the expanded peripheral T cells.

Assay: immunoSEQ multiplex PCR; the TCRdb copy retains only in-frame clones and omits some. The sample includes several thousand clones, around 85% seen only once; the top ten take around four fifths. Source: CD4+ or CD8+ T cells sorted from blood, taken in a trial of the OX40 agonist ivuxolimab. The clonotype comes from an adult with an advanced solid tumor such as melanoma, head and neck, liver or kidney cancer.

CDR3 sequence (DNA): TGTGCCAGCAGTGATGTCGGGAGCAATCAGCCCCAGCATTTT. Protein: CASSDVGSNQPQHF. The rearrangement uses TRBV6-1 and TRBJ1-5; D gene uncertain. Trimming took off 3 bases at V and 1 base at J, with 7 bases between the two ends. CDR3 length equals 14 residues. Germline V CDR1 and CDR2: MNHNS, SASEGT.